A selection of T cell receptor beta chains follows, all from one sample in a study of T cell responses to AZD1222 COVID-19 vaccine. Assay used: immunoSEQ multiplex PCR; TCRdb lists only in-frame clones, some missing. The sample includes 75,000 to 85,000 clones, roughly 89% of them seen just once. The sample was peripheral blood, taken 28 days after the second AZD1222 dose. Receptors originate from an adult who received the AZD1222 COVID-19 vaccine. The CDR3 runs from the conserved cysteine through the conserved F or W. A D gene is named only where the DNA matches it firmly. Clone size is shown for a subset of rows, as once, few, many or a class of expanded clone.

v_call	clone_size	j_call	d_call	cdr3_nt	cdr3_aa
TRBV5-1	-	TRBJ2-2	TRBD2	TGCGCCAGCAGCTTGTTTGTAGCGGGGAATCGGGCCGGGGAGCTGTTTTTT	CASSLFVAGNRAGELFF
TRBV11-2	once	TRBJ2-3	-	TGTGCCAGCAGCTTAGGGGGAGATACGCAGTATTTT	CASSLGGDTQYF
TRBV4-3	-	TRBJ1-2	-	TGCGCCAGCAGCCAAGACAAGGAATTGGACTATGGCTACACCTTC	CASSQDKELDYGYTF
TRBV5-1	-	TRBJ1-2	TRBD1	TGCGCCAGCAGCTCGACAGGGGATTATAACTATGGCTACACCTTC	CASSSTGDYNYGYTF
TRBV6-5	-	TRBJ2-2	TRBD1	TGTGCCAGCAGTTACGAGGCAGGGGGTAGAAGAGGGGAGCTGTTTTTT	CASSYEAGGRRGELFF
TRBV9	-	TRBJ1-2	TRBD1	TGTGCCAGCAGCGTAGCCCCGGGACAGACCTATGGCTACACCTTC	CASSVAPGQTYGYTF
TRBV19	few	TRBJ1-4	-	TGTGCCAGTAGTATGGGTTGGTACGAAAAACTGTTTTTT	CASSMGWYEKLFF
TRBV7-2	-	TRBJ1-5	-	TGTGCCAGCAGCTTTAGGGCGAACAGCAATCAGCCCCAGCATTTT	CASSFRANSNQPQHF
TRBV7-2	-	TRBJ1-2	-	TGTGCCAGCAGCTTAGCGAGGAGACAAGCCAAGGGCTACACCTTC	CASSLARRQAKGYTF
TRBV7-9	-	TRBJ1-6	TRBD1	TGTGCCAGCAGGGTAGGACAGGGTAGTTCACCCCTCCACTTT	CASRVGQGSSPLHF
TRBV5-1	-	TRBJ1-4	-	TGCGCCAGCAGCTTGGGAACAACCGGAGGAGGAAAACTGTTTTTT	CASSLGTTGGGKLFF
TRBV5-6	-	TRBJ1-5	-	TGTGCCAGCAGCTTGGGGGGGGCTCAGCCCCAGCATTTT	CASSLGGAQPQHF
TRBV7-2	-	TRBJ2-1	TRBD2	TGTGCCAGCAGCTTCTCTAGCGGGAGATACAATGAGCAGTTCTTC	CASSFSSGRYNEQFF
TRBV7-2	-	TRBJ1-2	-	TGTGCCAGCAGCTTACAGGGGACCTATGGCTACACCTTC	CASSLQGTYGYTF
TRBV5-5	-	TRBJ2-1	TRBD2	TGTGCCAGCAGCTTGGAGGTAGCGGGGAACAATGAGCAGTTCTTC	CASSLEVAGNNEQFF
TRBV11-2	-	TRBJ2-7	-	TGTGCCAGCAGCTCCATTCGGAACAGGCGCGAGCAGTACTTC	CASSSIRNRREQYF
TRBV5-4	-	TRBJ2-1	-	TGTGCCAGCAGCTTAGTCTCAGACGGTGAGCAGTTCTTC	CASSLVSDGEQFF
TRBV5-4	once	TRBJ2-1	-	TGTGCCAGCAGCCCTAGACCGGGACAAAGCTCCTACAATGAGCAGTTCTTC	CASSPRPGQSSYNEQFF
TRBV19	-	TRBJ2-1	-	TGTGCCAGTAGTATAGATTGGTCGGTTCACAATGAGCAGTTCTTC	CASSIDWSVHNEQFF
TRBV11-2	-	TRBJ1-4	-	TGTGCCAGCAGCTCGGTTGTTGGGTTAGGTGAAAAACTGTTTTTT	CASSSVVGLGEKLFF
TRBV28	-	TRBJ1-5	-	TGTGCCAGCAGTTTACATAGCAATCAGCCCCAGCATTTT	CASSLHSNQPQHF
TRBV7-2	-	TRBJ1-2	-	TGTGCCAGCAGCTTTAGACCGGGACCCGCTAACTATGGCTACACCTTC	CASSFRPGPANYGYTF
TRBV23-1	-	TRBJ2-7	-	TGCGCCAGCAGTAGGCATGGCCCCCTTTGCCCCTACGAGCAGTACTTC	CASSRHGPLCPYEQYF
TRBV7-3	-	TRBJ1-1	-	TGTGCCAGCAGCTTAGTGGGGGTGGGAAGCACTGAAGCTTTCTTT	CASSLVGVGSTEAFF
TRBV9	-	TRBJ1-6	-	TGTGCCAGCAGCGTCGATTTGGATAATTCACCCCTCCACTTT	CASSVDLDNSPLHF
TRBV5-1	-	TRBJ2-1	TRBD2	TGCGCCAGCAGCTTGGACGGACTAGCGGTTTACAATGAGCAGTTCTTC	CASSLDGLAVYNEQFF
TRBV11-3	-	TRBJ2-3	TRBD1	TGTGCCAGCAGCCTCGACAGGGACACAGATACGCAGTATTTT	CASSLDRDTDTQYF
TRBV28	-	TRBJ1-2	-	TGTGCCAGCACCATGACCCCGGGCAAGAATTTTAACTATGGCTACACCTTC	CASTMTPGKNFNYGYTF
TRBV15	-	TRBJ1-2	-	TGTGCCACCAGCAGAGTCCGCGTGGGTTCGGGAGGCTACACCTTC	CATSRVRVGSGGYTF
TRBV5-6	-	TRBJ2-2	-	TGTGCCAGCAGCCGGAGGGCAGGCATCAGGTCCGGGGAGCTGTTTTTT	CASSRRAGIRSGELFF
TRBV7-9	-	TRBJ1-1	TRBD1	TGTGCCAGCACCCCACAGGGGAGAGGCGCTGAAGCTTTCTTT	CASTPQGRGAEAFF
TRBV19	few	TRBJ1-2	TRBD1	TGTGCCAGTAGTAATGGACAGGGGGTTGGCTACACCTTC	CASSNGQGVGYTF
TRBV7-2	-	TRBJ1-5	TRBD1	TGTGCCAGCAGCAAAGAGGGACAGGGGAGCGTTAGTAGCAATCAGCCCCAGCATTTT	CASSKEGQGSVSSNQPQHF
TRBV6-5	-	TRBJ1-6	-	TGTGCCAGCAGTCTCCAGGGGAACTCACCCCTCCACTTT	CASSLQGNSPLHF
TRBV19	-	TRBJ1-2	-	TGTGCCAGTAGTATACGGTACTATGGCTACACCTTC	CASSIRYYGYTF
TRBV4-1	-	TRBJ1-2	TRBD1	TGCGCCAGCAGCCATGGGACAGGGATTGGCTATGGCTACACCTTC	CASSHGTGIGYGYTF
TRBV4-3	-	TRBJ2-5	TRBD2	TGCGCCAGCAGCCACAGACTAGCGGCCCCACAAGAGACCCAGTACTTC	CASSHRLAAPQETQYF
TRBV9	-	TRBJ1-4	-	TGTGCCAGCAGTTCGTCGGGTTTTGGAAAACTGTTTTTT	CASSSSGFGKLFF
TRBV5-1	-	TRBJ2-7	-	TGCGCCAGCAGCTACGACCCCTCAGGGGCCTACGAGCAGTACTTC	CASSYDPSGAYEQYF
TRBV4-3	-	TRBJ1-2	TRBD1	TGCGCCAGCAGCCAAATTACCGGACAGGGGGCCGAGAATGGCTATGGCTACACCTTC	CASSQITGQGAENGYGYTF
TRBV7-3	-	TRBJ1-6	TRBD1	TGTGCCAGCAGCAACGAAGGGGGCGGAAGATCACCCCTCCACTTT	CASSNEGGGRSPLHF
TRBV28	-	TRBJ2-3	TRBD1	TGTGCCATCACAGGGGCCCGCAAGTATACGCAGTATTTT	CAITGARKYTQYF
TRBV12-3/TRBV12-4	-	TRBJ2-7	-	TGTGCCAGCAGTTTTTCGAACGAGCAGTACTTC	CASSFSNEQYF
TRBV6-5	few	TRBJ2-7	-	TGTGCCAGCAGTTACTCGGACAACTACGAGCAGTACTTC	CASSYSDNYEQYF
TRBV18	-	TRBJ2-4	-	TGTGCCAGCTCATCTCCAGGGAGCCAGTACTTC	CASSSPGSQYF